The rows below give T cell receptor beta chains drawn from one sample of a study of T cell changes during pregnancy in multiple sclerosis. Here immunoSEQ multiplex PCR was the method, and the copy in TCRdb shows in-frame clones only, minus some. The sample yields more than 90,000 clones, roughly nine tenths seen once. The sequencing used peripheral blood, collected in the first trimester of pregnancy. The receptors stem from a female donor with multiple sclerosis, enrolled in a pregnancy study. Each CDR3 is given with its conserved first and last residue. The D gene is left open where the match is weak. Not all rows give a size; the values are once, few, many and, for expanded clones, a class.

j_gene,len,abundance,v_gene,d_gene,CDR3aa,CDR3nt
TRBJ1-5,16,-,TRBV6-6,TRBD1,CASSNPVRGSNQPQHF,TGTGCCAGCAGCAACCCCGTCAGGGGGAGCAATCAGCCCCAGCATTTT
TRBJ1-3,15,few,TRBV19,TRBD1,CASSIGTVPGNTIYF,TGTGCCAGTAGTATCGGGACAGTGCCTGGAAACACCATATATTTT
TRBJ2-1,15,-,TRBV5-6,TRBD1,CASSSRDRGYNEQFF,TGTGCCAGCAGCTCCCGGGACAGGGGCTACAATGAGCAGTTCTTC
TRBJ2-7,14,-,TRBV4-1,TRBD2,CASSLAGVTYEQYF,TGCGCCAGCAGTTTAGCGGGAGTCACCTACGAGCAGTACTTC
TRBJ2-1,14,once,TRBV19,TRBD2,CASSRAGGYNEQFF,TGTGCCAGTAGCCGAGCGGGGGGATACAATGAGCAGTTCTTC
TRBJ2-3,15,-,TRBV6-6,TRBD2,CASSKGLAGTDTQYF,TGTGCCAGCAGTAAAGGACTAGCGGGAACAGATACGCAGTATTTT
TRBJ2-7,13,few,TRBV2,TRBD1,CASSARTGGEQYF,TGTGCCAGCAGCGCCAGGACAGGGGGCGAGCAGTACTTC
TRBJ2-1,16,-,TRBV6-5,-,CASSFTEFGRQGEQFF,TGTGCCAGCAGTTTTACAGAATTCGGACGTCAGGGGGAGCAGTTCTTC
TRBJ1-1,13,-,TRBV19,TRBD1,CATTTGGQTEAFF,TGTGCCACAACAACAGGGGGCCAAACTGAAGCTTTCTTT
TRBJ2-2,16,-,TRBV5-3,-,CARSSRRGGNTGELFF,TGTGCCAGAAGCTCCCGGAGGGGTGGGAACACCGGGGAGCTGTTTTTT
TRBJ2-7,16,-,TRBV6-6,-,CASSFPGTEGIHEQYF,TGTGCCAGCAGTTTCCCCGGGACGGAGGGAATCCACGAGCAGTACTTC
TRBJ1-2,16,-,TRBV27,TRBD1,CASRGIWTGASYGYTF,TGTGCCAGCAGAGGAATTTGGACAGGCGCGAGCTATGGCTACACCTTC
TRBJ2-2,15,-,TRBV9,-,CASSVIGDNTGELFF,TGTGCCAGCAGCGTAATAGGGGATAACACCGGGGAGCTGTTTTTT
TRBJ1-4,14,-,TRBV30,-,CAWSRSTANEKLFF,TGTGCCTGGAGCCGATCGACAGCTAATGAAAAACTGTTTTTT
TRBJ1-1,16,-,TRBV5-1,TRBD1,CASSSVYRGLNTEAFF,TGCGCCAGCAGCTCAGTTTACAGGGGATTAAACACTGAAGCTTTCTTT
TRBJ2-7,14,-,TRBV6-5,TRBD2,CASSYWEGSNEQYF,TGTGCCAGCAGTTATTGGGAGGGTAGCAACGAGCAGTACTTC
TRBJ1-5,15,-,TRBV10-3,-,CAISEGGIGNQPQHF,TGTGCCATCAGTGAGGGAGGGATTGGCAATCAGCCCCAGCATTTT
TRBJ2-2,16,-,TRBV25-1,-,CASTPRGRDPTGELFF,TGTGCCAGCACCCCAAGGGGGCGGGACCCCACCGGGGAGCTGTTTTTT
TRBJ2-7,14,-,TRBV19,TRBD1,CASSITTGGYEQYF,TGTGCCAGTAGTATCACGACAGGGGGCTACGAGCAGTACTTC
TRBJ2-7,13,-,TRBV2,-,CASTGWTTYEQYF,TGTGCCAGCACGGGGTGGACCACCTACGAGCAGTACTTC
TRBJ1-1,15,-,TRBV30,TRBD1,CAWRLQGARDTEAFF,TGTGCCTGGAGGTTACAGGGGGCGCGGGACACTGAAGCTTTCTTT
TRBJ2-2,17,-,TRBV2,TRBD2,CASSGGLAGQSLRELFF,TGTGCCAGCAGCGGGGGACTAGCGGGACAGTCGTTGAGGGAGCTGTTTTTT
TRBJ1-2,15,-,TRBV2,-,CASSPRGVANYGYTF,TGTGCCAGCAGCCCCCGGGGGGTAGCTAACTATGGCTACACCTTC
TRBJ2-7,12,-,TRBV5-1,-,CASSLEAGEQYF,TGCGCCAGCAGCTTGGAGGCGGGCGAGCAGTACTTC
TRBJ1-2,11,-,TRBV10-2,TRBD1,CASSDGTESTF,TGCGCCAGCAGTGACGGGACAGAGTCAACCTTC
TRBJ1-4,13,once,TRBV28,-,CATLTGLGEKLFF,TGTGCCACCTTAACAGGGTTGGGTGAAAAACTGTTTTTT
TRBJ2-7,15,once,TRBV27,TRBD2,CASSPISGSYYEQYF,TGTGCCAGCAGTCCTATTAGCGGGAGCTACTACGAGCAGTACTTC
TRBJ1-2,14,-,TRBV27,-,CASSPLQTESGYTF,TGTGCCAGCAGTCCCCTCCAGACAGAGAGTGGCTACACCTTC
TRBJ1-2,17,-,TRBV19,-,CASSPDFWDTTAYGYTF,TGTGCCAGTAGTCCGGATTTTTGGGACACTACCGCCTATGGCTACACCTTC
TRBJ2-7,11,-,TRBV20-1,-,CSATRNYEQYF,TGCAGTGCTACCAGGAACTACGAGCAGTACTTC
TRBJ2-7,14,once,TRBV28,TRBD1,CASEGTGAYYEQYF,TGTGCCAGCGAGGGGACAGGGGCTTACTACGAGCAGTACTTC
TRBJ2-3,15,once,TRBV7-2,-,CASSLSSGSTDTQYF,TGTGCCAGCAGCTTATCTTCTGGCAGCACAGATACGCAGTATTTT
TRBJ1-1,13,once,TRBV7-2,-,CASSTYRGTEAFF,TGTGCCAGCAGCACCTATAGGGGAACTGAAGCTTTCTTT
TRBJ2-3,16,-,TRBV2,TRBD1,CASAPAEQGVTDTQYF,TGTGCCAGCGCGCCGGCGGAGCAGGGGGTCACAGATACGCAGTATTTT
TRBJ2-7,14,-,TRBV6-5,TRBD1,CASSKTGGAYEQYF,TGTGCCAGCAGTAAGACAGGGGGAGCCTACGAGCAGTACTTC
TRBJ1-2,11,-,TRBV29-1,TRBD1,CSVSTGDGYTF,TGCAGCGTTTCGACAGGGGACGGCTACACCTTC
TRBJ2-7,14,-,TRBV19,TRBD1,CASSFGTGIYEQYF,TGTGCCAGTAGTTTCGGGACAGGGATCTACGAGCAGTACTTC
TRBJ1-5,15,once,TRBV27,-,CASSLQPAGNQPQHF,TGTGCCAGCAGTTTGCAGCCCGCGGGCAATCAGCCCCAGCATTTT
TRBJ1-1,12,-,TRBV2,-,CANAGRNTEAFF,TGTGCCAACGCAGGGCGGAACACTGAAGCTTTCTTT
TRBJ2-7,16,-,TRBV30,TRBD2,CAWSVLAGGPFHEQYF,TGTGCCTGGAGTGTTCTAGCGGGAGGGCCTTTCCACGAGCAGTACTTC
TRBJ2-3,15,-,TRBV11-3,TRBD1,CASSRTGTYTDTQYF,TGTGCCAGCAGCCGGACAGGGACTTACACAGATACGCAGTATTTT
TRBJ2-3,16,-,TRBV9,TRBD1,CASSVTGTGGSDTQYF,TGTGCCAGCAGCGTAACCGGGACAGGGGGCTCAGATACGCAGTATTTT
TRBJ1-2,15,-,TRBV27,TRBD1,CASRSFLRGPYGYTF,TGTGCCAGCAGGAGTTTTCTCAGGGGGCCCTATGGCTACACCTTC
TRBJ1-1,12,once,TRBV19,-,CASSIGYAEAFF,TGTGCCAGTAGTATAGGCTACGCTGAAGCTTTCTTT
TRBJ1-1,14,once,TRBV5-4,-,CASGWGGANTEAFF,TGTGCCAGCGGATGGGGGGGGGCGAACACTGAAGCTTTCTTT
TRBJ1-3,16,once,TRBV15,TRBD1,CATSRGGTGFGNTIYF,TGTGCCACCAGCAGAGGTGGGACAGGGTTCGGAAACACCATATATTTT
TRBJ2-7,14,-,TRBV7-2,-,CASSLVEFSYEQYF,TGTGCCAGCAGCTTAGTGGAGTTCTCCTACGAGCAGTACTTC
TRBJ2-1,14,-,TRBV6-1,-,CASSEDGAYNEQFF,TGTGCCAGCAGTGAAGACGGGGCCTACAATGAGCAGTTCTTC
TRBJ2-4,13,-,TRBV10-2,TRBD2,CASTPAGGNIQYF,TGCGCCAGCACCCCAGCGGGAGGAAACATTCAGTACTTC
TRBJ2-3,12,-,TRBV13,-,CASSLPGDTQYF,TGTGCCAGCAGCTTACCCGGAGATACGCAGTATTTT
TRBJ2-7,14,-,TRBV9,TRBD1,CASSTLTTGDEQYF,TGTGCCAGCAGCACCCTGACGACAGGGGACGAGCAGTACTTC